This T cell receptor (beta chain) was identified during a study of blood T cell repertoires in COVID-19. Study information: Some COVID-19 samples were acute and others convalescent; all came from the United States, Italy and Spain.

The ends were cut back, 10 bases at V and 3 bases at J, with 21 bases in the middle. Germline assignment: CDR1 MDHEN and CDR2 SYDVKM. The CDR3 covers 15 residues. Source study methods: Estimation of nucleated cell counts was performed using reference gene primer amplification. Generated by immunoSEQ multiplex PCR, the TCRdb table keeps only in-frame clones and is missing some. That table supplies the V and J calls and clone size; D and trimming were determined from the DNA. The sample includes 150,000 to 200,000 clones, roughly four fifths of them seen just once. The sample consisted of peripheral blood. This TCR derives from a woman aged 70 to 79 with COVID-19, enrolled during active disease. The V gene is TRBV28, the J gene TRBJ2-5; perhaps TRBD2 as D (5 bases). In DNA form, the CDR3 reads TGTGCCACCGGGAACCAGGTCGAGGGCAAAGAGACCCAGTACTTC. Protein product: CATGNQVEGKETQYF.